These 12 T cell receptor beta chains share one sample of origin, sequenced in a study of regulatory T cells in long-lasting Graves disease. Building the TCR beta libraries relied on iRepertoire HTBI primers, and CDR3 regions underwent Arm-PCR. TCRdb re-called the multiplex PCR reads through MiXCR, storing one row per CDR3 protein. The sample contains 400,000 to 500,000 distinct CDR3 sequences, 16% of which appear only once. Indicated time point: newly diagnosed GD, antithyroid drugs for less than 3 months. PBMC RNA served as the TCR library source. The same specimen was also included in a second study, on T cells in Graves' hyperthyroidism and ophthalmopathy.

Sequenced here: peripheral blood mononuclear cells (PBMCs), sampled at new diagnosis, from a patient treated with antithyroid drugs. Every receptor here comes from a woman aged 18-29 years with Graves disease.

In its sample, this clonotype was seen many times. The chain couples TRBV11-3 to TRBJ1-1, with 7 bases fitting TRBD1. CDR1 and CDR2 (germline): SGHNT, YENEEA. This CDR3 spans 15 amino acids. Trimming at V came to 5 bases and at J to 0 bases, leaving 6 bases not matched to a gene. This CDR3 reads CASSPPGQMNTEAFF. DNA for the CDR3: TGTGCCAGCAGCCCACCGGGACAGATGAACACTGAAGCTTTCTTT.

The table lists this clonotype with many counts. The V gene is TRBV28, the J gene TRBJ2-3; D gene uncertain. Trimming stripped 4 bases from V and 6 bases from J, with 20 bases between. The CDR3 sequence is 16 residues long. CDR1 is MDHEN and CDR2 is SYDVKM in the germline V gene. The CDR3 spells CASSSYTVVGIDTQYF. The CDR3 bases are TGTGCCAGCAGTTCCTATACGGTAGTGGGTATTGATACGCAGTATTTT.

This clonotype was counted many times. The CDR3: CASSYSERSGWGNEQFF. The CDR3 DNA follows: TGTGCCAGCAGTTACTCGGAGCGCAGCGGGTGGGGCAATGAGCAGTTCTTC. The gene calls are TRBV6-5 and TRBJ2-1; TRBD2 might be the D (6 bases). Germline V gene data show CDR1 as MNHEY and CDR2 as SVGAGI. Trimming took off 0 bases at V and 6 bases at J, with 18 bases between the two ends. The length of the CDR3 is 17 residues.

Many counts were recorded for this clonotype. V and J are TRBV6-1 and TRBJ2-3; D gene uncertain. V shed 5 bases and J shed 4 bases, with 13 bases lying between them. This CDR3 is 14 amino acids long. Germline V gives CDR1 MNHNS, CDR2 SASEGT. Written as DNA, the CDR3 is TGTGCCAGCAGTCACGAGACTTCGGCAGATACGCAGTATTTT. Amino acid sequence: CASSHETSADTQYF.

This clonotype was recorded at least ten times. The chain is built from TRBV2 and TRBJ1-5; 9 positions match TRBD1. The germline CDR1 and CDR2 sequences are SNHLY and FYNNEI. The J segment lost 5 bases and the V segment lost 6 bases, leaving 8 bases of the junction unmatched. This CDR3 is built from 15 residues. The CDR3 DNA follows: TGTGCCAGCAGCCGGGACAGGGTGGATTATCAGCCCCAGCATTTT. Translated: CASSRDRVDYQPQHF.

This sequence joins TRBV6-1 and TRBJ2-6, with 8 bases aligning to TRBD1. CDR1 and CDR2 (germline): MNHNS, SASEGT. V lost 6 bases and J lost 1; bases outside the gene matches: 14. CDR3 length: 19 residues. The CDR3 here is CASSLIGTGLGSGANVLTF. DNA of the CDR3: TGTGCCAGCAGCCTTATAGGGACAGGTTTGGGGTCTGGGGCCAACGTCCTGACTTTC.

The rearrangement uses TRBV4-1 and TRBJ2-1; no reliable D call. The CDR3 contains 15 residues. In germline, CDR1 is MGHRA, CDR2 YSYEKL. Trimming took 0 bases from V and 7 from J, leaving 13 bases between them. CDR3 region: CASSQDRLPGNEQFF. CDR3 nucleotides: TGCGCCAGCAGCCAAGATCGACTCCCGGGTAATGAGCAGTTCTTC.

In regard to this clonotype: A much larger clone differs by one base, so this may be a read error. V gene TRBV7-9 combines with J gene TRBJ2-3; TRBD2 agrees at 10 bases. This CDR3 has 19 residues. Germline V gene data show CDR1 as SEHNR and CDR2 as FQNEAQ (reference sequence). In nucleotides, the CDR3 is TGTGCCAGCAGCGTCCCCTCGGGGGTTAGCGGGAGGAGCACAGATGCGCAGTATTTT. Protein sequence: CASSVPSGVSGRSTDAQYF.

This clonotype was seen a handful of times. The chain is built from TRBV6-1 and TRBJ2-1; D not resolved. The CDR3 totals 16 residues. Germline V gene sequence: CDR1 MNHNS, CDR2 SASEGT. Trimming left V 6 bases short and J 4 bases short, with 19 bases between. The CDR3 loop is CASSLPRVGLYNEQFF. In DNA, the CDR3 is TGTGCCAGCAGCCTTCCTAGGGTGGGCCTTTACAATGAGCAGTTCTTC.

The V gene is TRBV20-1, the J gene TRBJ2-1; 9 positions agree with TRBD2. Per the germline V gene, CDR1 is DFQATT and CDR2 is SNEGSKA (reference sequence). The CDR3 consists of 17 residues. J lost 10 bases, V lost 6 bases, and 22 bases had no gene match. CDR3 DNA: TGCAGTGCCAATACGAGAAAGGGGCTAGCGGGATTGGAGGAGCAGTTCTTC. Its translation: CSANTRKGLAGLEEQFF.

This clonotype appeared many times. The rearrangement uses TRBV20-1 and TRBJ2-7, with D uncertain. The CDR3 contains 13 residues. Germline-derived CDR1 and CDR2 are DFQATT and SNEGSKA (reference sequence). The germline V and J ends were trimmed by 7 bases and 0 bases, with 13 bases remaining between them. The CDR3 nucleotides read TGCAGTGTGTTAAATACTGACTCCTACGAGCAGTACTTC. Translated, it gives CSVLNTDSYEQYF.

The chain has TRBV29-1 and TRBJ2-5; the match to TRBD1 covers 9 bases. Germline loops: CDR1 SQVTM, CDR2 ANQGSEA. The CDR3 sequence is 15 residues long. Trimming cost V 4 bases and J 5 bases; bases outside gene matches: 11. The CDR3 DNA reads TGCAGCGTTGGGGCATGGACAGGGGTGGGGGAGACCCAGTACTTC. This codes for CSVGAWTGVGETQYF.